This T cell receptor (beta chain) was sequenced in a study of blood T cell repertoires in COVID-19. In the study overall: The United States, Italy and Spain supplied acute and convalescent COVID-19 samples. PBMCs, B-cell-depleted T cells, or T cells were the source of the cDNA or gDNA that made up the material.

Per the original data handling: Using reference gene primer amplification, nucleated cell counts were estimated. Using immunoSEQ multiplex PCR, the repertoire was profiled, and TCRdb retains in-frame clones only, with some absent. V, J and clone size reflect that table, while D and trimming were determined from the DNA. The sample lists approximately 100,000 clones, around 80% occurring once. This CDR3 spans 13 amino acids. Germline values: CDR1 LGHNT, CDR2 FRNRAP. Deletions cut 0 bases from V and 8 bases from J, with 7 bases between. The V gene is TRBV12-5, the J gene TRBJ1-4; the D is unclear. The sequenced sample was peripheral blood. This receptor was taken from a man aged 70 or older with active or convalescent COVID-19. This CDR3 reads CASGLVPGEKLFF. The CDR3 coding sequence is TGTGCTAGTGGTTTGGTACCAGGCGAAAAACTGTTTTTT.